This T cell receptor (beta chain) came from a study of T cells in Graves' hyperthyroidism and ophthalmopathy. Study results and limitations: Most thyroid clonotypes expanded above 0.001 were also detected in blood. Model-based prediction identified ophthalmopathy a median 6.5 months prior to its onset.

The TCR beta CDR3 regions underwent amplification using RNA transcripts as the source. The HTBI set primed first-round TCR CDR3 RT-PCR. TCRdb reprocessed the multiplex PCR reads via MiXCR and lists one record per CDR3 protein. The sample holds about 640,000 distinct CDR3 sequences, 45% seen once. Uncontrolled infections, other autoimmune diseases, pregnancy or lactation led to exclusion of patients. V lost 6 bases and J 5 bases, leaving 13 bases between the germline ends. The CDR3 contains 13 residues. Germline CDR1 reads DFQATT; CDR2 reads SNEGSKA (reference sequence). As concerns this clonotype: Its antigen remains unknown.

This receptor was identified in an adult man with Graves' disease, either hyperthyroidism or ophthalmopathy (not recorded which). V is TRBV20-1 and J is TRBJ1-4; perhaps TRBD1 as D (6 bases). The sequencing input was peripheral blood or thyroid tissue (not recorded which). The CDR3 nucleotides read TGCAGTGCAACCCAGGGGAACAATGAAAAACTGTTTTTT. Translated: CSATQGNNEKLFF.